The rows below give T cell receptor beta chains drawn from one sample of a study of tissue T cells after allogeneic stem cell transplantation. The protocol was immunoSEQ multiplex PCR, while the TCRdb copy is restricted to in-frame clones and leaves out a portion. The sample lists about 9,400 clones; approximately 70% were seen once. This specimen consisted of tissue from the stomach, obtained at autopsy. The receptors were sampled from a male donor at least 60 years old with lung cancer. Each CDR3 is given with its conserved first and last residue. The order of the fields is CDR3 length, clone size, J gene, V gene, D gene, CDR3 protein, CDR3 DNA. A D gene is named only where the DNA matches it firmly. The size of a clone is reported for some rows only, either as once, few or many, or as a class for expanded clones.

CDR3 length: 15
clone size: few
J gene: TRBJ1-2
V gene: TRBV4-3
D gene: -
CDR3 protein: CASSQGRQGAYGYTF
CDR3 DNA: TGCGCCAGCAGCCAAGGAAGGCAGGGAGCCTATGGCTACACCTTC

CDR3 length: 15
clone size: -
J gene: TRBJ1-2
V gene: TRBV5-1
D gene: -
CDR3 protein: CASSLERGTGYGYTF
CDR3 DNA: TGCGCCAGCAGCTTGGAACGGGGAACAGGCTATGGCTACACCTTC

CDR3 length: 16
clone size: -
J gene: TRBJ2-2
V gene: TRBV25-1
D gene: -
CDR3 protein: CASSARGAKNTGELFF
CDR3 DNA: TGTGCCAGCAGTGCCAGGGGCGCCAAGAACACCGGGGAGCTGTTTTTT

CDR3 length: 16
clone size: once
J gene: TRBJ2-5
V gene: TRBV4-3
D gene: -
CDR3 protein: CASSQGATGNGETQYF
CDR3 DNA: TGCGCCAGCAGCCAAGGCGCGACGGGAAATGGGGAGACCCAGTACTTC

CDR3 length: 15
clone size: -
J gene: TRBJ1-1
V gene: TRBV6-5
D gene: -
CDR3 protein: CASSYAAAGFSEAFF
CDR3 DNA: TGTGCCAGCAGTTACGCTGCTGCAGGGTTCTCTGAAGCTTTCTTT

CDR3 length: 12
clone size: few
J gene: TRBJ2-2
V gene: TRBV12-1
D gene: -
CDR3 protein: CASSNFTGELFF
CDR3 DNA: TGTGCCAGCAGCAATTTTACCGGGGAGCTGTTTTTT

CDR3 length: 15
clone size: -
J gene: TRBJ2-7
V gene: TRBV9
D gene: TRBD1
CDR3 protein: CASSVEGQSTYEQYF
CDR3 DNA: TGTGCCAGCAGCGTAGAGGGACAGAGTACCTACGAGCAGTACTTC

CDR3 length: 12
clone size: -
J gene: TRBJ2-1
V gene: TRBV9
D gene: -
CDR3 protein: CASSAGYNEQFF
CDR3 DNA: TGTGCCAGCAGCGCCGGTTACAATGAGCAGTTCTTC

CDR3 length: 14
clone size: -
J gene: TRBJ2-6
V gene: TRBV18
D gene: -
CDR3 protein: CASSANSGANVLTF
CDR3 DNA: TGTGCCAGCTCAGCAAACTCTGGGGCCAACGTCCTGACTTTC

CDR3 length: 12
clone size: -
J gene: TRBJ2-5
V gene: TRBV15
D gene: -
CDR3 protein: CATSRDRGTQYF
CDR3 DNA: TGTGCCACCAGCAGAGATAGAGGGACCCAGTACTTC

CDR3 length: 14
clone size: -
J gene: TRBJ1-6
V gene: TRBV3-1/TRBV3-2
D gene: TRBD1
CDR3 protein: CASSQGTGGSPLHF
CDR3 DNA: TGTGCCAGCAGCCAAGGAACAGGGGGTTCACCCCTCCACTTT

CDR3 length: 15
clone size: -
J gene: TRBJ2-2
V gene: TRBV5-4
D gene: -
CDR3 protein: CASSSPRDQTGELFF
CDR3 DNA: TGTGCCAGCAGCTCCCCACGAGACCAAACCGGGGAGCTGTTTTTT

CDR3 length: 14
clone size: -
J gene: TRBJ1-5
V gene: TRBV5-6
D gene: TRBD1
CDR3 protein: CASSFTGGNQPQHF
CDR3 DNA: TGTGCCAGCAGCTTCACAGGGGGCAATCAGCCCCAGCATTTT

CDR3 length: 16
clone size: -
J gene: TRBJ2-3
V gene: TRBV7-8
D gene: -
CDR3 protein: CASSLDRASSTDTQYF
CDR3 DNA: TGTGCCAGCAGCTTAGACAGGGCCTCTAGCACAGATACGCAGTATTTT

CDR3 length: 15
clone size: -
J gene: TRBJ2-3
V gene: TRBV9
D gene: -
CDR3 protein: CASSVGLLNTDTQYF
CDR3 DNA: TGTGCCAGCAGCGTAGGACTACTAAACACAGATACGCAGTATTTT

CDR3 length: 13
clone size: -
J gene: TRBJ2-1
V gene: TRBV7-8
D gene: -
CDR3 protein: CASSDGLHNEQFF
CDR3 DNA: TGTGCCAGCAGCGATGGACTTCACAATGAGCAGTTCTTC

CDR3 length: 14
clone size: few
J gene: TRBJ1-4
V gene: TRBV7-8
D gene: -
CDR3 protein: CASSLTATNEKLFF
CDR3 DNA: TGTGCCAGCAGCTTGACAGCAACTAATGAAAAACTGTTTTTT

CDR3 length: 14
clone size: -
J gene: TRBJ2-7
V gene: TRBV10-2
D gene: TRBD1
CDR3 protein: CASALRQGTYEQYF
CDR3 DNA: TGCGCCAGCGCCCTCAGACAGGGGACCTACGAGCAGTACTTC

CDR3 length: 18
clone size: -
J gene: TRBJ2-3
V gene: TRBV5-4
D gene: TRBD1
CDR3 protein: CASSFGTGVLLSTDTQYF
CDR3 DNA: TGTGCCAGCAGTTTCGGGACAGGGGTTTTGTTAAGCACAGATACGCAGTATTTT

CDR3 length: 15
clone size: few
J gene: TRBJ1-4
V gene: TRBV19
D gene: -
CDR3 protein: CASSINRGANEKLFF
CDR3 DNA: TGTGCCAGTAGTATTAATCGGGGTGCTAATGAAAAACTGTTTTTT

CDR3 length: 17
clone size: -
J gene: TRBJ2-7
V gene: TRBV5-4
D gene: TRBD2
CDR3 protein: CASSLAVLAGGGHEQYF
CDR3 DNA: TGTGCCAGCAGCTTGGCCGTATTAGCGGGAGGGGGACACGAGCAGTACTTC

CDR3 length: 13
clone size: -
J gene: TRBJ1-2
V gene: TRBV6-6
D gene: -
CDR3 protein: CASSHTENYGYTF
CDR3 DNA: TGTGCCAGCAGTCACACAGAGAACTATGGCTACACCTTC

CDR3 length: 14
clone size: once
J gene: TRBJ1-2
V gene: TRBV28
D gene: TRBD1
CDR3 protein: CASRRQGANYGYTF
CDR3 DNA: TGTGCCAGCAGGAGACAGGGGGCGAACTATGGCTACACCTTC

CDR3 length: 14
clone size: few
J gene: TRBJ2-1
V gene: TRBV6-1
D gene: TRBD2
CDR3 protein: CASTPLAGGNEQFF
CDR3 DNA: TGTGCCAGCACCCCACTAGCGGGGGGAAATGAGCAGTTCTTC

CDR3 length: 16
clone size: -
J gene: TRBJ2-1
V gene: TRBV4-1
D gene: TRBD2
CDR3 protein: CASSQDSVGSGAFQFF
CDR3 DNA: TGCGCCAGCAGCCAAGATTCGGTAGGTAGCGGGGCTTTCCAGTTCTTC

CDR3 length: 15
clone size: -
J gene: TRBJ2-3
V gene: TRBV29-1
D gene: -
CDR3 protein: CSALEFRTVTDTQYF
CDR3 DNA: TGCAGCGCGCTCGAGTTCCGGACAGTCACAGATACGCAGTATTTT

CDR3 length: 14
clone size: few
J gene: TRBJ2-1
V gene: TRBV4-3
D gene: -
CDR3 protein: CASSQDPRAGEQFF
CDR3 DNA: TGCGCCAGCAGCCAAGACCCTCGGGCCGGGGAGCAGTTCTTC

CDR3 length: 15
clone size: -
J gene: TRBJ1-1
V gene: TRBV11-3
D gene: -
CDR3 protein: CASSPGGWTDTEAFF
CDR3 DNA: TGTGCCAGCAGCCCGGGGGGCTGGACGGACACTGAAGCTTTCTTT

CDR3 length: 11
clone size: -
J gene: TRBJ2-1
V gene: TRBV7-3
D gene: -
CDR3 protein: CASSLYHEQFF
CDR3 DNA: TGTGCCAGCAGCTTATACCATGAGCAGTTCTTC

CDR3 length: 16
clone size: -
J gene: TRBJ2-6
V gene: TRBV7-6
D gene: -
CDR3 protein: CASSSSAYSGANVLTF
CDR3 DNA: TGTGCCAGCAGCTCCTCGGCCTACTCTGGGGCCAACGTCCTGACTTTC

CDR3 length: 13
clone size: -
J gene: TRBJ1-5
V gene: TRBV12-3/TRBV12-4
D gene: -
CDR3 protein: CASSFRGGQPQHF
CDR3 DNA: TGTGCCAGCAGTTTCCGGGGAGGCCAGCCCCAGCATTTT

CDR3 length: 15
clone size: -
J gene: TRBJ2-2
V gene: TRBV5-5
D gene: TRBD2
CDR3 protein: CASSPGTTNTGELFF
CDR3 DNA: TGTGCCAGCAGCCCCGGGACTACAAACACCGGGGAGCTGTTTTTT

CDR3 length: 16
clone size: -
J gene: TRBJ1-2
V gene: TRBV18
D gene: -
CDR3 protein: CASSLADSRFNYGYTF
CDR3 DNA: TGTGCCAGCTCACTTGCCGACAGTCGCTTTAACTATGGCTACACCTTC

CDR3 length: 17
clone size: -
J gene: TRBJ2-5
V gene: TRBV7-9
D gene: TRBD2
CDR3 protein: CASRVASGGAGPETQYF
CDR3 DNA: TGTGCCAGCAGAGTAGCCAGCGGGGGGGCCGGTCCCGAGACCCAGTACTTC

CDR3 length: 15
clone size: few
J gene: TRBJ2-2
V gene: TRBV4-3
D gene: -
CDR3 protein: CASSQGHLNTGELFF
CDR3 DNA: TGCGCCAGCAGCCAGGGACATTTGAACACCGGGGAGCTGTTTTTT

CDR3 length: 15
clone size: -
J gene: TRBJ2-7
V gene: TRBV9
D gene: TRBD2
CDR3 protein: CASSAAPGGSYEQYF
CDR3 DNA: TGTGCCAGCAGCGCAGCCCCGGGGGGATCCTACGAGCAGTACTTC

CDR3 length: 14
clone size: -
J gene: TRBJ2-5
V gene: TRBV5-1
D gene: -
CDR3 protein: CASSLLADQETQYF
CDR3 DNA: TGCGCCAGCAGCTTACTAGCAGACCAAGAGACCCAGTACTTC

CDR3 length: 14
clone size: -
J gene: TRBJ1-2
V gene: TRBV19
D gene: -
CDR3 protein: CASSLSDRRGGYTF
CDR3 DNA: TGTGCCAGTAGTCTATCAGACAGGCGGGGTGGCTACACCTTC

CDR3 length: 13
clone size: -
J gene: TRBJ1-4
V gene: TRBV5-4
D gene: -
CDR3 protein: CASSPTAGEKLFF
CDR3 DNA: TGTGCCAGCAGCCCAACAGCGGGGGAAAAACTGTTTTTT

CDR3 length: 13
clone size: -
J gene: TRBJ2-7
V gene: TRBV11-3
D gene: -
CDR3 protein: CASSPSDSYEQYF
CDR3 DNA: TGTGCCAGCAGCCCCTCGGACAGCTACGAGCAGTACTTC

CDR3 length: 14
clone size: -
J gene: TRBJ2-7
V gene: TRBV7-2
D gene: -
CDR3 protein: CASSKGGAGVGQYF
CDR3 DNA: TGTGCCAGCAGCAAAGGAGGGGCAGGGGTCGGGCAGTACTTC

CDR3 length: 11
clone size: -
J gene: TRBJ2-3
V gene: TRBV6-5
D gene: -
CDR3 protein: CASLAADTQYF
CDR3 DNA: TGTGCCAGCCTAGCAGCAGATACGCAGTATTTT

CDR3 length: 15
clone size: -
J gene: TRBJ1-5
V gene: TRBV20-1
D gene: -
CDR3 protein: CSASSGEESNQPQHF
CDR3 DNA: TGCAGTGCTAGTTCGGGGGAGGAGAGCAATCAGCCCCAGCATTTT

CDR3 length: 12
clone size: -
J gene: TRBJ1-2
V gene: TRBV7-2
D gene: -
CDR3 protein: CASSLDGHGYTF
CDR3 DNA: TGTGCCAGCAGCTTAGATGGGCATGGCTACACCTTC

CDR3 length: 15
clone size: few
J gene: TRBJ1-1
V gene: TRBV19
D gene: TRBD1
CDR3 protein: CASSIYTGQGAEAFF
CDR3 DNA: TGTGCCAGTAGTATATACACGGGGCAGGGGGCTGAAGCTTTCTTT

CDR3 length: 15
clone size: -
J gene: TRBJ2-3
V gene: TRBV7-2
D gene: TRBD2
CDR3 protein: CASSPQRGKTDTQYF
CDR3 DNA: TGTGCCAGCAGCCCTCAGCGGGGGAAGACAGATACGCAGTATTTT

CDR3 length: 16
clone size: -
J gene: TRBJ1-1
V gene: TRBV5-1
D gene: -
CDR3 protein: CASSLGQTGPNTEAFF
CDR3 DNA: TGCGCCAGCAGCTTGGGCCAAACAGGGCCGAACACTGAAGCTTTCTTT

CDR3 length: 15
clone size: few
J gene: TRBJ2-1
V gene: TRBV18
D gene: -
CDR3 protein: CASSRGDSSYNEQFF
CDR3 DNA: TGTGCCAGCTCACGGGGGGACAGCTCCTACAATGAGCAGTTCTTC

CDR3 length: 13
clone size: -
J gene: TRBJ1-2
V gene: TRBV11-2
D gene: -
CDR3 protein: CASRQTLPEGYTF
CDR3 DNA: TGTGCCAGCAGACAAACCCTTCCAGAGGGCTACACCTTC

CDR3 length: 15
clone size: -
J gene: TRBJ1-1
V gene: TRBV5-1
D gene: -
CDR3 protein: CASSTVSGGATEAFF
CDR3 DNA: TGCGCCAGCAGCACCGTGTCGGGAGGGGCCACTGAAGCTTTCTTT

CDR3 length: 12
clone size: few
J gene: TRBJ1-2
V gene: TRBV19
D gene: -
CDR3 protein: CASSIDLGGYTF
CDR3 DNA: TGTGCCAGTAGTATAGATCTCGGTGGCTACACCTTC

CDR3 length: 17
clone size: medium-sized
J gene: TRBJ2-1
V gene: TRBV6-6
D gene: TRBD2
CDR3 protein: CASSRSRREGMGNEQFF
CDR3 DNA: TGTGCCAGCAGTCGGTCCCGGCGGGAGGGGATGGGGAATGAGCAGTTCTTC

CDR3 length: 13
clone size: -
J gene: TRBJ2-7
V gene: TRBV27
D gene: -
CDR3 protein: CASSWAISYEQYF
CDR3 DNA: TGTGCCAGCAGTTGGGCGATTTCCTACGAGCAGTACTTC

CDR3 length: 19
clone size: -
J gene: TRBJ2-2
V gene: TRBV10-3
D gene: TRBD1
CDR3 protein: CAISVGRWTGQGTAGELFF
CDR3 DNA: TGTGCCATCAGTGTGGGTCGATGGACGGGACAGGGAACGGCCGGGGAGCTGTTTTTT

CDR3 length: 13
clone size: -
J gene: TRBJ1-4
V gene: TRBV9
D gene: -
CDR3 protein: CASSPHTNEKLFF
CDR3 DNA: TGTGCCAGCAGTCCCCACACGAATGAAAAACTGTTTTTT